This T cell receptor beta chain was captured in a study of T-cell reconstitution after alpha-beta-depleted transplantation in children. Study-level points and caveats: One year post-transplant, T-cell counts and diversity were largely derived from T cells produced anew.

The CDR3 consists of 18 residues. V trimming: 0 bases; J trimming: 4 bases; junction bases outside the gene matches: 12. Germline V CDR1 and CDR2: DFQATT, SNEGSKA (reference sequence). Unique molecular identifiers were used to barcode this TCRbeta library. TCRdb analysed the PCR reads with MiXCR anew, one entry per CDR3 protein. Of some 100,000 distinct CDR3 sequences listed, around a quarter are singletons. This clonotype was detected a few times. The antigen remains unidentified. This chain connects TRBV20-1 to TRBJ2-6, with TRBD2 matching over 7 bases. The source material was PBMCs, sampled before TCRalphabeta/CD19-depleted stem cell transplant. This receptor was identified in a boy younger than 10 with acute lymphoblastic leukemia, due to receive a stem cell transplant. For the CDR3, the DNA is TGCAGTGCTAGAGATTCTAGCGGAGGGGCTTGGGGGGCCAACGTCCTGACTTTC. Its translation is CSARDSSGGAWGANVLTF.